The 29 T cell receptor beta chains given below trace back to one sample, sequenced in a study of vaccination effects on CD4 cells after COVID-19. CD4+ T cells were isolated after roughly nine days of culture. The person acquired a PCR-confirmed SARS-CoV-2 infection between March and December 2020. Each participant was administered two doses of either the BNT162b2 or the mRNA-1273 vaccine. The protocol was immunoSEQ multiplex PCR, while the TCRdb copy is restricted to in-frame clones and leaves out a portion. The sample records 30,000 to 35,000 clones, about three quarters being singletons. Which antigens these TCRs recognize remains unknown. The sample was CD4+ T cells from PBMCs cultured without peptide, taken after COVID-19 vaccination. These TCRs come from a human donor who had a prior SARS-CoV-2 infection.

The rearrangement links TRBV5-1 to TRBJ2-5, with D perhaps TRBD1 or TRBD2 (5 bases each). Germline assignment: CDR1 SGHRS and CDR2 YFSETQ. V gave up 4 bases and J gave up 4 bases, with 20 bases separating them. The CDR3 has 16 residues. This chain's CDR3 is CASSRGGPPQGETQYF. The CDR3, as DNA: TGCGCCAGCAGCCGAGGAGGTCCCCCGCAGGGAGAGACCCAGTACTTC.

The chain carries TRBV6-1 and TRBJ1-4; no firm D call. The CDR3 has 17 residues. Trimming took 1 base from V and 8 from J, leaving 20 bases between them. In germline, CDR1 is MNHNS, CDR2 SASEGT. The CDR3 sequence is CASSEGWAPSTGEKLFF. In DNA form, the CDR3 reads TGTGCCAGCAGTGAAGGATGGGCCCCGAGTACTGGCGAAAAACTGTTTTTT.

The rearrangement uses TRBV7-3 and TRBJ2-3, with 8 bases identical to TRBD2. CDR1 and CDR2 from the germline V gene are SGHTA and FQGTGA. The V gene end was trimmed by 4 bases and the J gene end by 0 bases; junction bases not matched to a gene: 12. The CDR3 extends over 18 amino acids. DNA for the CDR3: TGTGCCAGCAGCTCCGGTCGGGGCGGGAGGATGAGCACAGATACGCAGTATTTT. Translated: CASSSGRGGRMSTDTQYF.

The chain joins TRBV7-6 to TRBJ2-3; D remains ambiguous. Germline V lookup: CDR1 SGHVS, CDR2 FNYEAQ. Trimming removed 2 bases at V and 0 bases at J, with 18 bases between. There are 18 residues in the CDR3. The CDR3 nucleotides read TGTGCCAGCAGCTTAATGCCTTACGTGACCCGGAGCACAGATACGCAGTATTTT. Translation: CASSLMPYVTRSTDTQYF.

The rearrangement joins TRBV6-5 to TRBJ1-3; 10 nucleotides align to TRBD1. The length of the CDR3 is 15 residues. The J segment lost 4 bases and the V segment lost 5 bases, leaving 5 bases of the junction unmatched. The germline CDR1 and CDR2 sequences are MNHEY and SVGAGI. The CDR3 coding sequence is TGTGCCAGCAGTCGAAAGACAGGGGGCGGAAACACCATATATTTT. It encodes CASSRKTGGGNTIYF.

The V call is TRBV19, the J call TRBJ2-5; D may match TRBD1 or TRBD2 (5 bases each). The CDR3 is made up of 16 amino acids. Germline CDR1 and CDR2: LNHDA and SQIVND (reference sequence). Trimming pared 6 bases from V and 3 bases from J, leaving 20 bases between. The CDR3 DNA reads TGTGCCAGTAGCCGCCGCCTGAGGGGTTGGGAAGAGACCCAGTACTTC. Its translation: CASSRRLRGWEETQYF.

V gene TRBV19 combines with J gene TRBJ1-2; D possibly corresponds to TRBD1 (5 bases). Trimming took off 5 bases at V and 4 bases at J, with 14 bases between the two ends. The CDR3 has 14 amino acids. Germline CDR1 and CDR2: LNHDA and SQIVND (reference sequence). The CDR3 loop is CASSLGGKGYGYTF. CDR3 nucleotide sequence: TGTGCCAGTAGTCTGGGGGGAAAGGGCTATGGCTACACCTTC.

This clone was counted only a few times. The CDR3: CASRTPGGRGRTEAFF. DNA for the CDR3: TGTGCCAGTAGAACCCCCGGTGGCAGGGGAAGGACTGAAGCTTTCTTT. J is TRBJ1-1 and V is TRBV19, with D possibly TRBD1 on 6 matching bases. Germline V gene sequence: CDR1 LNHDA, CDR2 SQIVND (reference sequence). This CDR3 contains 16 residues. The germline V and J ends were trimmed by 6 bases and 5 bases, with 22 bases remaining between them.

The V call is TRBV7-3, the J call TRBJ2-1, with D possibly TRBD1 on 6 matching bases. Germline assignment: CDR1 SGHTA and CDR2 FQGTGA. V was clipped by 4 bases and J by 7 bases, with 11 bases between them. The CDR3 loop spans 13 amino acids. The CDR3 protein is CASSSSRGNEQFF. The CDR3, as DNA: TGTGCCAGCAGCTCCTCCAGGGGAAATGAGCAGTTCTTC. Drawing the rest from reference TRBV7-3 and TRBJ2-1, the complete variable domain is GAGVSQTPSNKVTEKGKYVELRCDPISGHTALYWYRQSLGQGPEFLIYFQGTGAADDSGLPNDRFFAVRPEGSVSTLKIQRTERGDSAVYLCASSSSRGNEQFFGPGTRLTVL.

This sequence joins TRBV2 and TRBJ2-3, with D hard to call. V was shortened by 0 bases and J by 0 bases, with 19 bases between the two germline ends. The CDR3 length is 19 residues. Germline V gives CDR1 SNHLY, CDR2 FYNNEI. For the CDR3, the DNA is TGTGCCAGCAGTGAAGCGGTCTACAGCGCTGGCTCTAGCACAGATACGCAGTATTTT. Protein sequence: CASSEAVYSAGSSTDTQYF.

The chain couples TRBV14 to TRBJ1-1; D call uncertain. V lost 2 bases to trimming and J lost 7 bases, with 11 bases between them. Germline CDR1 SGHDN, CDR2 FVKESK. This CDR3 contains 13 residues. CDR3 amino acids: CASSQSRWDEAFF. CDR3 nucleotides: TGTGCCAGCAGCCAATCGAGGTGGGATGAAGCTTTCTTT.

The J gene is TRBJ2-1, the V gene TRBV19, with 10 positions matching TRBD2. Trimming cost V 3 bases and J 4 bases; bases outside gene matches: 6. The germline V gene has CDR1 LNHDA and CDR2 SQIVND (reference sequence). The CDR3 totals 16 residues. CDR3 protein: CASSIQLAGHYNEQFF. The CDR3 DNA reads as TGTGCCAGTAGTATTCAACTAGCGGGACATTACAATGAGCAGTTCTTC.

The CDR3 here is CASRSSGNTIYF. DNA of the CDR3: TGTGCCAGCAGGTCGTCTGGAAACACCATATATTTT. This chain connects TRBV12-3 or TRBV12-4 to TRBJ1-3; D is uncertain. The CDR3 length is 12 residues. V lost 6 bases, J lost 1 base, and 4 bases lay in between.

This chain uses TRBV4-2 with TRBJ2-2; 10 nucleotides agree with TRBD2. CDR1 is LGHNA, CDR2 YNFKEQ, per germline. CDR3 length: 16 residues. V lost 5 bases and J lost 0; bases outside the gene matches: 3. This CDR3 reads CASSGLAVANTGELFF. CDR3 in DNA: TGTGCCAGCAGCGGACTAGCGGTCGCGAACACCGGGGAGCTGTTTTTT.

The chain is built from TRBV20-1 and TRBJ1-5; D unclear. Deletions cut 6 bases from V and 7 bases from J, with 13 bases between. The germline V gene encodes CDR1 DFQATT and CDR2 SNEGSKA (reference sequence). The CDR3 is made up of 12 amino acids. In nucleotides, the CDR3 is TGCAGTGCCAGTCGGGGTAGGCAGCCCCAGCATTTT. Its protein is CSASRGRQPQHF.

This clone was counted between two and nine times. The chain carries TRBV6-5 and TRBJ2-5; 10 bases match TRBD1. There are 16 residues in the CDR3. In germline, CDR1 is MNHEY, CDR2 SVGAGI. The junction had 5 bases not matched to a gene; V was cut back by 0 bases and J by 4 bases. CDR3 amino acids: CASSYSGTGVGETQYF. The CDR3 region has the DNA TGTGCCAGCAGTTACTCTGGGACAGGGGTTGGAGAGACCCAGTACTTC.

The chain recombines TRBV5-4 with TRBJ1-2; a weak D match, TRBD1 (5 bases). This CDR3 is built from 13 residues. The V end was cut by 4 bases, the J end by 8 bases, with 15 bases between. Germline lookup yields CDR1 SGHNT and CDR2 YYREEE (reference sequence). The CDR3 loop is CASSPERGRGYTF. CDR3 sequence (DNA): TGTGCCAGCAGCCCTGAAAGGGGAAGGGGCTACACCTTC.

This sequence joins TRBV4-2 and TRBJ2-1; 11 bases map to TRBD2. Germline trimming cut 4 bases from V and 2 bases from J; bases unmatched to any gene: 4. The CDR3 spans 16 residues. Germline values: CDR1 LGHNA, CDR2 YNFKEQ. The DNA for the CDR3 is TGTGCCAGCAGCCGCATAGCGGGGGGGACCTACAATGAGCAGTTCTTC. Amino acid sequence: CASSRIAGGTYNEQFF.

V is TRBV7-2 and J is TRBJ2-6; no definite D call. The CDR3 is 15 residues long. Germline V gives CDR1 SGHTA, CDR2 FQGNSA. Between the trimmed V and J ends, which lost 0 bases and 0 bases, there was a span of 3 bases. In DNA, the CDR3 is TGTGCCAGCAGCTTAGCGGTCTCTGGGGCCAACGTCCTGACTTTC. Amino acids: CASSLAVSGANVLTF.

This chain uses TRBV27 with TRBJ1-6, with D tentatively TRBD1 (5 bases). Germline CDR1 MNHEY, CDR2 SMNVEV (reference sequence). Trimming cost V 6 bases and J 7 bases, with 10 bases left between them. CDR3 length: 13 residues. CDR3 in amino acids: CASRGLRNSPLHF. CDR3 nucleotides: TGTGCCAGCAGGGGGCTGCGGAATTCACCCCTCCACTTT.

In nucleotides, the CDR3 is TGTGCCAGCAGCCCACAGGACGTCCTGGATCTCACTGAAGCTTTCTTT. Its translation is CASSPQDVLDLTEAFF. The chain joins TRBV5-4 to TRBJ1-1; TRBD1 is a possible D gene (5 bases). V shed 4 bases and J shed 4 bases, with 20 bases lying between them. Germline CDR1 SGHNT, CDR2 YYREEE (reference sequence). The CDR3 extends over 16 amino acids.

The chain links TRBV7-2 to TRBJ2-1, with 7 bases aligning to TRBD2. CDR1 SGHTA and CDR2 FQGNSA come from the germline V gene. This CDR3 is 14 amino acids long. V lost 5 bases to trimming and J lost 7 bases; unmatched junction nucleotides: 8. The CDR3 loop is CASSITLATNEQFF. DNA of the CDR3: TGTGCCAGCAGCATCACACTAGCGACAAATGAGCAGTTCTTC.

This chain uses TRBV20-1 with TRBJ2-3; D is unresolved. CDR3 size: 11 residues. Looked up from germline, CDR1 is DFQATT and CDR2 is SNEGSKA (reference sequence). V lost 4 bases to trimming and J lost 0 bases, with 2 bases between them. The CDR3 bases are TGCAGTGCTACTAGCACAGATACGCAGTATTTT. It translates to CSATSTDTQYF.

The rearrangement joins TRBV5-1 to TRBJ1-6; D is ambiguous. Germline-derived CDR1 and CDR2 are SGHRS and YFSETQ. V shed 0 bases and J shed 9 bases, with 16 bases lying between them. The CDR3 contains 16 residues. DNA of the CDR3: TGCGCCAGCAGCTTGGATTCGTGGGGTTCCGGTTCACCCCTCCACTTT. Its protein product is CASSLDSWGSGSPLHF.

The rearrangement joins TRBV18 to TRBJ2-1, with D possibly being TRBD2 (5 bases). The length of the CDR3 is 16 residues. V was pared by 3 bases and J by 9 bases, with 21 bases between. Germline V gene sequence: CDR1 KGHSH, CDR2 LQKENI. The CDR3 DNA reads as TGTGCCAGCTCACCGCCAGGACTCCTCCCGGTCGGTGAGCAGTTCTTC. Encoded protein: CASSPPGLLPVGEQFF. Full variable domain (remainder filled in from reference TRBV18 and TRBJ2-1): NAGVMQNPRHLVRRRGQEARLRCSPMKGHSHVYWYRQLPEEGLKFMVYLQKENIIDESGMPKERFSAEFPKEGPSILRIQQVVRGDSAAYFCASSPPGLLPVGEQFFGPGTRLTVL.

This sequence joins TRBV10-3 and TRBJ2-2; 11 nucleotides line up with TRBD1. Germline loops: CDR1 ENHRY, CDR2 SYGVKD. The CDR3 sequence is 17 residues long. J gave up 0 bases and V 8 bases, and 8 bases lay outside the gene matches. CDR3 protein: CAIQARDRGTNTGELFF. Here the CDR3 DNA reads TGTGCCATCCAAGCCAGGGACAGGGGGACGAACACCGGGGAGCTGTTTTTT.

This chain joins TRBV5-1 and TRBJ2-5; 8 nucleotides agree with TRBD2. This CDR3 is built from 15 residues. V shed 4 bases and J 5 bases; nucleotides not matched to a gene: 10. The germline gives CDR1 SGHRS, CDR2 YFSETQ. Written as DNA, the CDR3 is TGCGCCAGCAGCAACCCCTCGGGAGGGCCGGAGACCCAGTACTTC. This translates into CASSNPSGGPETQYF. Variable domain in full (rest from reference TRBV5-1 and TRBJ2-5): KAGVTQTPRYLIKTRGQQVTLSCSPISGHRSVSWYQQTPGQGLQFLFEYFSETQRNKGNFPGRFSGRQFSNSRSEMNVSTLELGDSALYLCASSNPSGGPETQYFGPGTRLLVL.

This sequence joins TRBV25-1 and TRBJ2-7, with D tentatively TRBD2 (5 bases). V lost 1 base and J lost 4, with 14 bases in between. Germline lookup yields CDR1 MGHDK and CDR2 SYGVNS. The CDR3 loop spans 15 amino acids. The DNA of the CDR3 is TGTGCCAGCAGTGAATGCGCCAGGAGGAAGTACGAGCAGTACTTC. This encodes CASSECARRKYEQYF.

This chain links TRBV7-3 with TRBJ2-1; 10 bases match TRBD1. V gave up 5 bases and J gave up 10 bases; unmatched junction bases: 8. Germline V CDR1 and CDR2: SGHTA, FQGTGA. The CDR3 covers 14 residues. In DNA form, the CDR3 reads TGTGCCAGCAGCCCGTCCCGGGACAGGGGCGAGCAGTTCTTC. As protein: CASSPSRDRGEQFF.